The rows below give T cell receptor beta chains drawn from one sample of a study of T cells in Graves' hyperthyroidism and ophthalmopathy. From the multiplex PCR reads, TCRdb called clonotypes with MiXCR, one entry per CDR3 protein. The repertoire holds hundreds of thousands of distinct CDR3 sequences, approximately 42% seen once, with about 7.7% in the top ten. Sample: peripheral blood or thyroid tissue (not recorded which). These receptors came from an adult man with Graves' disease, either hyperthyroidism or ophthalmopathy (not recorded which). CDR3s include the opening cysteine and the closing phenylalanine or tryptophan. Each record gives: CDR3 protein, CDR3 DNA, D gene, J gene, V gene, clone size. A D gene is named only where the DNA matches it firmly. Expanded clones get a size class; other rows say once, few or many, or leave the size out.

CDR3: CASSPGQPWYQETQYF; DNA: TGTGCCAGCAGCCCGGGACAACCTTGGTACCAAGAGACCCAGTACTTC; D: NA; J: TRBJ2-5; V: TRBV7-8; size: many
CDR3: CASSPQGADEKLFF; DNA: TGTGCCAGCAGTCCACAGGGGGCGGATGAAAAACTGTTTTTT; D: TRBD1; J: TRBJ1-4; V: TRBV6-1; size: NA
CDR3: CASSRQGKAFF; DNA: TGCGCCAGCAGCAGGCAGGGGAAAGCTTTCTTT; D: NA; J: TRBJ1-1; V: TRBV5-1; size: few
CDR3: CASSPRGGGFSTEAFF; DNA: TGTGCCAGCAGCCCGAGAGGGGGCGGGTTCTCCACTGAAGCTTTCTTT; D: TRBD1; J: TRBJ1-1; V: TRBV7-9; size: few
CDR3: CSVKPSSGVYEQYF; DNA: TGCAGCGTTAAACCTTCTAGCGGGGTCTACGAGCAGTACTTC; D: TRBD2; J: TRBJ2-7; V: TRBV29-1; size: NA
CDR3: CSARSGALAEAFF; DNA: TGCAGTGCTAGATCGGGGGCACTGGCTGAAGCTTTCTTT; D: NA; J: TRBJ1-1; V: TRBV20-1; size: few
CDR3: CASSQVQGAGTEAFF; DNA: TGTGCCAGCAGCCAAGTACAGGGCGCGGGCACTGAAGCTTTCTTT; D: NA; J: TRBJ1-1; V: TRBV4-2; size: NA
CDR3: CSVEDPDRAFANYGYTF; DNA: TGCAGCGTTGAAGATCCCGACAGGGCCTTCGCTAACTATGGCTACACCTTC; D: TRBD1; J: TRBJ1-2; V: TRBV29-1; size: many
CDR3: CASSLGGFSNQPQHF; DNA: TGTGCCAGCAGCTTAGGAGGGTTTAGCAATCAGCCCCAGCATTTT; D: NA; J: TRBJ1-5; V: TRBV5-1; size: many
CDR3: CASSPRKGRASYEQYF; DNA: TGTGCCAGCAGCCCCCGTAAGGGACGAGCCTCCTACGAGCAGTACTTC; D: NA; J: TRBJ2-7; V: TRBV13; size: NA
CDR3: CASSQWGELFF; DNA: TGTGCCAGCAGCCAATGGGGGGAGCTGTTTTTT; D: NA; J: TRBJ2-2; V: TRBV7-2; size: few
CDR3: CASSPRGAPRNTEAFF; DNA: TGTGCCAGCAGCCCGCGGGGGGCGCCTCGGAACACTGAAGCTTTCTTT; D: NA; J: TRBJ1-1; V: TRBV9; size: few
CDR3: CASSSVRTAASGNTIYF; DNA: TGTGCCAGCAGCTCCGTTCGGACCGCCGCCTCTGGAAACACCATATATTTT; D: NA; J: TRBJ1-3; V: TRBV7-8; size: NA
CDR3: CASSTRDYYEQYF; DNA: TGTGCCAGTAGTACTCGGGACTACTACGAGCAGTACTTC; D: TRBD2; J: TRBJ2-7; V: TRBV19; size: many
CDR3: CSVEQGAGGYTF; DNA: TGCAGCGTTGAACAGGGGGCGGGTGGCTACACCTTC; D: TRBD1; J: TRBJ1-2; V: TRBV29-1; size: many
CDR3: CASSIGENTEAFF; DNA: TGTGCCAGTAGTATCGGGGAAAACACTGAAGCTTTCTTT; D: NA; J: TRBJ1-1; V: TRBV19; size: few
CDR3: CASSWEFGNTGELFF; DNA: TGTGCCAGTAGTTGGGAGTTTGGGAACACCGGGGAGCTGTTTTTT; D: NA; J: TRBJ2-2; V: TRBV19; size: NA
CDR3: CSASAGGQETQYF; DNA: TGCAGTGCTTCGGCGGGGGGCCAGGAGACCCAGTACTTC; D: TRBD2; J: TRBJ2-5; V: TRBV20-1; size: NA
CDR3: CASSFRDSHYEQYF; DNA: TGTGCCAGCAGCTTCCGGGACAGCCATTACGAGCAGTACTTC; D: TRBD1; J: TRBJ2-7; V: TRBV7-9; size: few
CDR3: CASRSIAGEDTGELFF; DNA: TGTGCCAGCAGATCCATTGCGGGAGAGGACACCGGGGAGCTGTTTTTT; D: TRBD2; J: TRBJ2-2; V: TRBV12-3/TRBV12-4; size: NA
CDR3: CASGPGWNTEAFF; DNA: TGTGCTAGTGGTCCAGGGTGGAACACTGAAGCTTTCTTT; D: NA; J: TRBJ1-1; V: TRBV12-5; size: NA
CDR3: CASSLDGGANSPLHF; DNA: TGTGCCAGCAGCTTAGACGGAGGCGCGAATTCACCCCTCCACTTT; D: NA; J: TRBJ1-6; V: TRBV7-9; size: NA
CDR3: CASSLDNRGDYEQYF; DNA: TGTGCCAGCAGCTTAGATAACAGGGGGGACTACGAGCAGTACTTC; D: TRBD1; J: TRBJ2-7; V: TRBV7-2; size: few
CDR3: CASSPGGQLNQPQHF; DNA: TGTGCCAGCAGTCCAGGAGGACAGCTAAATCAGCCCCAGCATTTT; D: NA; J: TRBJ1-5; V: TRBV12-3/TRBV12-4; size: few
CDR3: CASSHRLISGNTIYF; DNA: TGTGCCAGCAGTCACCGACTCATCTCTGGAAACACCATATATTTT; D: NA; J: TRBJ1-3; V: TRBV13; size: few
CDR3: CASSEDYSNQPQHF; DNA: TGTGCCAGCAGTGAAGATTATAGCAATCAGCCCCAGCATTTT; D: NA; J: TRBJ1-5; V: TRBV2; size: many
CDR3: CSVRDGANVLTF; DNA: TGCAGCGTCAGGGATGGGGCCAACGTCCTGACTTTC; D: NA; J: TRBJ2-6; V: TRBV29-1; size: many
CDR3: CASSQAGIQSSPQHF; DNA: TGTGCCAGCAGCCAAGCCGGGATACAATCATCGCCCCAGCATTTT; D: NA; J: TRBJ1-5; V: TRBV7-9; size: NA
CDR3: CATSSDRATQYF; DNA: TGTGCCACCAGCAGTGACAGGGCCACCCAGTACTTC; D: TRBD1; J: TRBJ2-5; V: TRBV15; size: NA
CDR3: CSVDWGGSTEAFF; DNA: TGCAGCGTTGACTGGGGGGGCAGCACTGAAGCTTTCTTT; D: NA; J: TRBJ1-1; V: TRBV29-1; size: NA
CDR3: CASSEGDGGAQETQYF; DNA: TGTGCCAGCAGTGAAGGGGACGGGGGAGCCCAAGAGACCCAGTACTTC; D: NA; J: TRBJ2-5; V: TRBV2; size: many
CDR3: CASSFSRQSEAFF; DNA: TGTGCCAGCAGCTTTTCAAGACAGAGTGAAGCTTTCTTT; D: NA; J: TRBJ1-1; V: TRBV7-2; size: many
CDR3: CASRPGPDYEQYF; DNA: TGTGCCAGCAGGCCGGGACCGGACTACGAGCAGTACTTC; D: NA; J: TRBJ2-7; V: TRBV12-3/TRBV12-4; size: few
CDR3: CSAFSSGWYQETQYF; DNA: TGCAGTGCTTTTAGTAGCGGGTGGTACCAAGAGACCCAGTACTTC; D: TRBD2; J: TRBJ2-5; V: TRBV20-1; size: NA
CDR3: CATGTGLGEQYF; DNA: TGTGCCACCGGGACAGGTCTCGGGGAGCAGTACTTC; D: TRBD1; J: TRBJ2-7; V: TRBV24-1; size: NA
CDR3: CASSEAVDWDEAFF; DNA: TGTGCCAGCAGTGAAGCAGTGGACTGGGATGAAGCTTTCTTT; D: NA; J: TRBJ1-1; V: TRBV2; size: many
CDR3: CSATDGRSSYEQYF; DNA: TGCAGTGCTACAGACGGGAGGAGCTCCTACGAGCAGTACTTC; D: TRBD2; J: TRBJ2-7; V: TRBV20-1; size: NA
CDR3: CASSSGTGPEAFF; DNA: TGCGCCAGCAGCTCCGGGACAGGACCTGAAGCTTTCTTT; D: TRBD1; J: TRBJ1-1; V: TRBV5-1; size: few
CDR3: CASSSVSGGAGEQYF; DNA: TGTGCCAGCAGCTCAGTTAGCGGGGGGGCCGGCGAGCAGTACTTC; D: TRBD2; J: TRBJ2-7; V: TRBV7-9; size: few
CDR3: CSARDLRGSRMNTEAFF; DNA: TGCAGTGCTAGAGATCTGAGGGGAAGCAGGATGAACACTGAAGCTTTCTTT; D: NA; J: TRBJ1-1; V: TRBV20-1; size: NA
CDR3: CARVAEAFF; DNA: TGTGCCCGAGTCGCTGAAGCTTTCTTT; D: NA; J: TRBJ1-1; V: TRBV7-8; size: NA
CDR3: CASSEDRLDTGELFF; DNA: TGTGCCAGCAGTGAAGACAGGCTAGACACCGGGGAGCTGTTTTTT; D: NA; J: TRBJ2-2; V: TRBV2; size: few
CDR3: CASSFEQGFYEQYF; DNA: TGCGCCAGCAGCTTTGAACAGGGGTTCTACGAGCAGTACTTC; D: TRBD1; J: TRBJ2-7; V: TRBV5-1; size: NA
CDR3: CASSWGTSGREQYF; DNA: TGTGCCAGCAGTTGGGGGACTAGCGGGAGAGAGCAGTACTTC; D: TRBD2; J: TRBJ2-7; V: TRBV10-2; size: NA
CDR3: CSVAETGHGYTF; DNA: TGCAGCGTGGCAGAAACAGGGCATGGCTACACCTTC; D: NA; J: TRBJ1-2; V: TRBV29-1; size: NA
CDR3: CASTGGGDSNSPLHF; DNA: TGTGCCAGCACAGGGGGCGGGGACAGTAATTCACCCCTCCACTTT; D: TRBD1; J: TRBJ1-6; V: TRBV19; size: NA
CDR3: CASSPRDRPFQETQYF; DNA: TGTGCCAGCAGCCCTCGGGACAGACCGTTCCAAGAGACCCAGTACTTC; D: TRBD1; J: TRBJ2-5; V: TRBV7-8; size: NA